These 20 T cell receptor beta chains were sequenced from one sample in a study of STAT5B mutations in CD4+ large granular lymphocyte leukemia. The data were produced by immunoSEQ multiplex PCR, yet TCRdb's version contains in-frame clones alone and is incomplete. This sample has roughly 30,000 clones; about 70% occur once, and the top ten carry less than 2.5%. Sample: CD4+ T cells from blood buffy coats. These TCRs come from a human donor in good health.

This clone was recorded only once. The V and J genes are TRBV7-2 and TRBJ1-2; TRBD1 aligns across 7 bases. CDR1 and CDR2 (germline): SGHTA, FQGNSA. The CDR3 contains 16 residues. V lost 5 bases and J lost 0; bases outside the gene matches: 9. CDR3 DNA sequence: TGTGCCAGCAGCCCCCGGACAGGCCCATCTAACTATGGCTACACCTTC. It yields the protein CASSPRTGPSNYGYTF.

The rearrangement uses TRBV9 and TRBJ2-2; D is uncertain. Trimming took off 1 base at V and 0 bases at J, with 4 bases between the two ends. The CDR3 totals 14 residues. CDR1 SGDLS and CDR2 YYNGEE come from the germline V gene. CDR3 region: CASSVPANTGELFF. CDR3 bases: TGTGCCAGCAGCGTACCCGCGAACACCGGGGAGCTGTTTTTT.

This chain links TRBV7-2 with TRBJ1-1; D is ambiguous. This CDR3 spans 15 amino acids. The germline gives CDR1 SGHTA, CDR2 FQGNSA. V lost 1 base and J 0 bases, leaving 9 bases between the germline ends. The CDR3 sequence: CASSLGVPLNTEAFF. CDR3 nucleotides: TGTGCCAGCAGCTTAGGAGTCCCCCTGAACACTGAAGCTTTCTTT.

This rearrangement joins TRBV7-2 to TRBJ2-1; no firm D call. Germline V lookup: CDR1 SGHTA, CDR2 FQGNSA. Deletions cut 1 base from V and 6 bases from J, with 16 bases between. This CDR3 is built from 16 residues. The chain's CDR3 is CASSLDAASLINEQFF. The CDR3 DNA sequence: TGTGCCAGCAGCTTAGATGCTGCTTCCCTGATCAATGAGCAGTTCTTC.

The rearrangement uses TRBV9 and TRBJ1-2; 9 bases match TRBD1. Germline V gene data show CDR1 as SGDLS and CDR2 as YYNGEE. The CDR3 spans 14 residues. V dropped 3 bases and J dropped 7; count of bases not matched to a gene: 7. The CDR3 DNA reads TGTGCCAGCAGCGAGATAGGACAGGGGACTGGCTACACCTTC. This codes for CASSEIGQGTGYTF.

This clone has only a few counts. The chain has TRBV7-9 and TRBJ1-4; D remains unclear. The germline V gene encodes CDR1 SEHNR and CDR2 FQNEAQ (reference sequence). The CDR3 sequence is 11 residues long. The V and J ends lost 1 base and 11 bases respectively, with 5 bases between them. Here the CDR3 reads CASSLDNKLFF. DNA for the CDR3: TGTGCCAGCAGCTTAGACAATAAACTGTTTTTT.

This sequence joins TRBV7-2 and TRBJ2-3; TRBD1 might be the D (6 bases). The V end lost 6 bases, the J end lost 2 bases, and 12 bases lay between the germline ends. The CDR3 contains 14 residues. Germline assignment: CDR1 SGHTA and CDR2 FQGNSA. Here the CDR3 reads CASRDRYHTDTQYF. CDR3 sequence (DNA): TGTGCCAGCAGGGACAGATACCACACAGATACGCAGTATTTT. The variable domain in full, completed from reference TRBV7-2 and TRBJ2-3, reads GAGVSQSPSNKVTEKGKDVELRCDPISGHTALYWYRQSLGQGLEFLIYFQGNSAPDKSGLPSDRFSAERTGGSVSTLTIQRTQQEDSAVYLCASRDRYHTDTQYFGPGTRLTVL.

The gene calls are TRBV5-1 and TRBJ2-1; 9 nucleotides line up with TRBD2. J lost 2 bases, V lost 7 bases, and 7 bases had no gene match. This CDR3 has 15 residues. Germline loops: CDR1 SGHRS, CDR2 YFSETQ. The CDR3 loop reads CASSEAGGTYNEQFF. Here the CDR3 DNA reads TGCGCCAGCTCCGAGGCGGGGGGGACCTACAATGAGCAGTTCTTC.

This rearrangement joins TRBV5-6 to TRBJ2-1; tentative D call: TRBD2 (7 bases). There are 14 residues in the CDR3. Germline V gene lookup returns CDR1 SGHDT and CDR2 YYEEEE. Trimming removed 3 bases from V and 5 bases from J, with 12 bases in between. CDR3 nucleotide sequence: TGTGCCAGCAGCTGGGGGGGCACAAACAATGAGCAGTTCTTC. This encodes CASSWGGTNNEQFF.

This clone was counted a few times. V usage is TRBV2 and J usage is TRBJ1-1; D ambiguous. V lost 8 bases, J lost 2 bases, and 18 bases lay in between. The germline CDR1 and CDR2 sequences are SNHLY and FYNNEI. The CDR3 is made up of 15 amino acids. The CDR3 nucleotides are TGTGCCAGCGCCCCTCGGAGGGCGGTTAACACTGAAGCTTTCTTT. This encodes CASAPRRAVNTEAFF.

The chain employs TRBV7-9 and TRBJ2-3; 10 bases align to TRBD1. With 6 bases clipped from V and 2 bases from J, the junction kept 5 bases outside the gene matches. Germline-derived CDR1 and CDR2 are SEHNR and FQNEAQ (reference sequence). The CDR3 spans 15 residues. The CDR3 bases are TGTGCCAGCAGTCCCGGGACAGGGGCCACAGATACGCAGTATTTT. Translated, it gives CASSPGTGATDTQYF. Using reference TRBV7-9 and TRBJ2-3 for the parts outside the CDR3, the full variable domain is DTGVSQNPRHKITKRGQNVTFRCDPISEHNRLYWYRQTLGQGPEFLTYFQNEAQLEKSRLLSDRFSAERPKGSFSTLEIQRTEQGDSAMYLCASSPGTGATDTQYFGPGTRLTVL.

This clone was counted a few times. This chain links TRBV4-2 with TRBJ1-1; weak D call: TRBD1 (5 bases). Germline values: CDR1 LGHNA, CDR2 YNFKEQ. Trimming took 3 bases from V and 0 from J, leaving 17 bases between them. The CDR3 runs 17 residues. CDR3 sequence reads: CASSHPTTRGVNTEAFF. DNA for the CDR3: TGTGCCAGCAGCCATCCTACCACAAGGGGAGTGAACACTGAAGCTTTCTTT.

In this sample, this clone turned up a few times. The chain carries TRBV11-2 and TRBJ2-1; 13 nucleotides agree with TRBD2. Germline assignment: CDR1 SGHAT and CDR2 FQNNGV. The CDR3 length is 18 residues. V gave up 5 bases and J gave up 0 bases; unmatched junction bases: 7. CDR3 sequence reads: CASSTGLAGVASYNEQFF. In nucleotides, the CDR3 is TGTGCCAGCAGCACCGGACTAGCGGGGGTCGCCTCCTACAATGAGCAGTTCTTC.

This sequence joins TRBV7-2 and TRBJ2-4; no firm D call. Trimming removed 6 bases from V and 9 bases from J, with 21 bases in between. There are 15 residues in the CDR3. CDR1 SGHTA and CDR2 FQGNSA come from the germline V gene. As DNA, the CDR3 is TGTGCCAGCAGTCCCCGGTTCGGCGAAACAAGCATTCAGTACTTC. The encoded protein is CASSPRFGETSIQYF. Looking up the rest from reference TRBV7-2 and TRBJ2-4 gives the full variable domain: GAGVSQSPSNKVTEKGKDVELRCDPISGHTALYWYRQSLGQGLEFLIYFQGNSAPDKSGLPSDRFSAERTGGSVSTLTIQRTQQEDSAVYLCASSPRFGETSIQYFGAGTRLSVL.

This chain links TRBV7-2 with TRBJ1-1, with 8 bases fitting TRBD1. The CDR3 is made up of 14 amino acids. The germline V gene has CDR1 SGHTA and CDR2 FQGNSA. V was pared by 5 bases and J by 6 bases, with 8 bases of the junction left unmatched. CDR3: CASSLTQGAAEAFF. In DNA, the CDR3 is TGTGCCAGCAGCCTTACCCAGGGGGCGGCTGAAGCTTTCTTT. The full variable domain, completed using reference TRBV7-2 and TRBJ1-1, is GAGVSQSPSNKVTEKGKDVELRCDPISGHTALYWYRQSLGQGLEFLIYFQGNSAPDKSGLPSDRFSAERTGGSVSTLTIQRTQQEDSAVYLCASSLTQGAAEAFFGQGTRLTVV.

This clone was observed once. The genes are TRBV11-2 and TRBJ2-5; D might be TRBD2 (5 bases). V dropped 6 bases and J dropped 5 bases, with 13 bases sitting between them. This CDR3 has 13 amino acids. Looked up from germline, CDR1 is SGHAT and CDR2 is FQNNGV. The CDR3 region is CASSPTRSETQYF. The CDR3 DNA follows: TGTGCCAGCAGTCCCACTAGGTCCGAGACCCAGTACTTC.

This clone was seen a few times. The rearrangement links TRBV18 to TRBJ2-7; tentatively, D is TRBD1 (5 bases). The V and J ends lost 5 bases and 0 bases respectively, with 8 bases between them. The CDR3 sequence is 13 residues long. CDR1 and CDR2 from the germline V gene are KGHSH and LQKENI. DNA for the CDR3: TGTGCCAGCTCATCAGGGAACTCCTACGAGCAGTACTTC. Translating gives CASSSGNSYEQYF.

The gene calls are TRBV4-3 and TRBJ1-2; maybe TRBD1 (5 bases). Germline V lookup: CDR1 LGHNA, CDR2 YSLEER. V lost 4 bases to trimming and J lost 3 bases, with 15 bases between them. The CDR3 loop spans 15 amino acids. CDR3 amino acids: CASSPRLGPDYGYTF. The DNA for the CDR3 is TGCGCCAGCAGCCCCCGCTTGGGGCCGGACTATGGCTACACCTTC.

The rearrangement joins TRBV9 to TRBJ2-7; a possible D gene is TRBD1 (5 bases). V gave up 4 bases and J gave up 1 base, with 15 bases separating them. The germline CDR1 and CDR2 sequences are SGDLS and YYNGEE. CDR3 size: 15 residues. The DNA for the CDR3 is TGTGCCAGCAGCCCCCAGGGTGGTTTTTCCTACGAGCAGTACTTC. Residues: CASSPQGGFSYEQYF. The full variable domain, with the rest looked up from reference TRBV9 and TRBJ2-7, is DSGVTQTPKHLITATGQRVTLRCSPRSGDLSVYWYQQSLDQGLQFLIQYYNGEERAKGNILERFSAQQFPDLHSELNLSSLELGDSALYFCASSPQGGFSYEQYFGPGTRLTVT.

CDR3 sequence (DNA): TGTGCCAGTAGTACCAGCGTTCGGAGGGGGATGAACACTGAAGCTTTCTTT. It is translated as CASSTSVRRGMNTEAFF. This rearrangement joins TRBV19 to TRBJ1-1; tentatively, D is TRBD1 (6 bases). Looked up from germline, CDR1 is LNHDA and CDR2 is SQIVND (reference sequence). The V gene lost 4 bases and the J gene lost 0 bases, with 18 bases spanning the gap. This CDR3 has 17 amino acids. The variable domain in full, with the rest retrieved from reference TRBV19 and TRBJ1-1, is DGGITQSPKYLFRKEGQNVTLSCEQNLNHDAMYWYRQDPGQGLRLIYYSQIVNDFQKGDIAEGYSVSREKKESFPLTVTSAQKNPTAFYLCASSTSVRRGMNTEAFFGQGTRLTVV.